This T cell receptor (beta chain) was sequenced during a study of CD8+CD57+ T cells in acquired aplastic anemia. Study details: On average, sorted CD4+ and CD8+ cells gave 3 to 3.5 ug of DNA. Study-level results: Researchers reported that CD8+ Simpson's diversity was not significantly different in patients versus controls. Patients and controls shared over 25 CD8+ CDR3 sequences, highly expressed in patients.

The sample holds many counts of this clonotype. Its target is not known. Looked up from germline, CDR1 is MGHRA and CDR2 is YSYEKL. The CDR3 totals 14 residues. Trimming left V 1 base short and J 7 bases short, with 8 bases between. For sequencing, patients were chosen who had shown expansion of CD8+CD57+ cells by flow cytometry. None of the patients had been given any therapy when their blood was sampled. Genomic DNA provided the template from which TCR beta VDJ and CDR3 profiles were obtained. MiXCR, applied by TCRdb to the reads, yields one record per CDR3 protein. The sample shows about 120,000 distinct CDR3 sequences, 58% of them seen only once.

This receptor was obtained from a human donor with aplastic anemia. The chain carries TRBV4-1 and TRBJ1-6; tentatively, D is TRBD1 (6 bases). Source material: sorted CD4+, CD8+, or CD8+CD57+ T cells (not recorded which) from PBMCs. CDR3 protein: CASSQATGNSPLHF. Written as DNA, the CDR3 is TGCGCCAGCAGCCAAGCAACAGGGAATTCACCCCTCCACTTT.